Sequencing of this TCR beta chain was carried out in a study of CD8+ T cells in alopecia areata. Study summary: For the treated group, dosing was oral tofacitinib at 5 to 10 mg twice daily. General study results and limits: Normal skin contains resident alphabeta T cells, and these are also sequenced in scalp samples. The study found higher clonality in lesional than normal scalp, especially in alopecia totalis/universalis.

Patients with alopecia areata provided lesional scalp punch biopsies as well as peripheral blood. Following RNA extraction, reverse transcription yielded cDNA that acted as the sequencing template. Sequencing was performed with immunoSEQ multiplex PCR; in TCRdb, only in-frame clones are kept and a portion is missing. This table has some 180,000 clones, roughly 60% appearing once. Trimming at V came to 0 bases and at J to 7 bases, leaving 8 bases not matched to a gene. The CDR3 has 17 amino acids. The germline V gene has CDR1 SGHNT and CDR2 YYREEE (reference sequence). This clone has more than one count but fewer than ten. Its antigen is undetermined.

This TCR came from a human donor with alopecia areata. The V gene is TRBV5-4, the J gene TRBJ2-1; 12 nucleotides align to TRBD2. The sample was CD4+ T cells sorted from blood, taken at week 0. CDR3 sequence reads: CASSLGLAGVFHNEQFF. The CDR3 region has the DNA TGTGCCAGCAGCTTGGGACTAGCGGGGGTGTTTCATAATGAGCAGTTCTTC.